Listed below are T cell receptor beta chains from one sample, sequenced in a study of blood T cell repertoires in COVID-19. Using immunoSEQ multiplex PCR, the repertoire was profiled, and TCRdb retains in-frame clones only, with some absent. The table has about 190,000 clones, roughly 85% seen once. Material for sequencing was peripheral blood. These receptors all stem from a young woman with acute or convalescent COVID-19. Both conserved end residues are part of each CDR3. D genes are given only for firm matches. The size of a clone is reported for some rows only, either as once, few or many, or as a class for expanded clones.

d_gene	abundance	j_gene	v_gene	CDR3nt	CDR3aa
TRBD1	NA	TRBJ2-7	TRBV5-6	TGTGCCAGCAGGCATCCCCTCCGGGACAGGGGGCTCTACGAGCAGTACTTC	CASRHPLRDRGLYEQYF
TRBD2	NA	TRBJ2-7	TRBV10-3	TGTGCCATCAGTGACCCCGGACTAGCGGGAGCCTACGAGCAGTACTTC	CAISDPGLAGAYEQYF
NA	NA	TRBJ2-3	TRBV7-9	TGTGCCAGCAGCAATAAGGGGGTTCTAGATACGCAGTATTTT	CASSNKGVLDTQYF
TRBD1	few	TRBJ2-2	TRBV2	TGTGCCAGCAGTGAAATACAGGGGTACACCGGGGAGCTGTTTTTT	CASSEIQGYTGELFF
NA	NA	TRBJ1-2	TRBV30	TGTGCCTGGGACAACAGGGAACCCGGAGTCCGAAACTATGGCTACACCTTC	CAWDNREPGVRNYGYTF
TRBD2	once	TRBJ2-5	TRBV3-1/TRBV3-2	TGTGCCAGCAGCCAAGAGGGGAGGGGAGGGCGAGAGACCCAGTACTTC	CASSQEGRGGRETQYF
TRBD1	NA	TRBJ1-2	TRBV29-1	TGCAGCGTAACAGGGGATGGCTACACCTTC	CSVTGDGYTF
NA	NA	TRBJ2-6	TRBV7-9	TGTGCCAGCAGCTCTCCTGGGGCCAACGTCCTGACTTTC	CASSSPGANVLTF
TRBD1	NA	TRBJ1-2	TRBV5-1	TGCGCCAGCAGCTTGCTGGGGACAGGGGACCCGGGCTATGACTATGGCTACACCTTC	CASSLLGTGDPGYDYGYTF
NA	NA	TRBJ2-5	TRBV7-7	TGTGCTAGCAGCTTGTTCCCCCAAGCTCAAGAGACCCAGTACTTC	CASSLFPQAQETQYF
NA	NA	TRBJ1-1	TRBV6-1	TGTGCCAGCAGTGAAGCTTTGACGGGGGGTGAAGCTTTCTTT	CASSEALTGGEAFF
NA	NA	TRBJ1-2	TRBV25-1	TGTGCCAGCAGTGAGCAGTCCTATGGCTACACCTTC	CASSEQSYGYTF
TRBD2	NA	TRBJ2-2	TRBV5-1	TGCGCCAGCCGGACTAGCGGGGTCTCGAACACCGGGGAGCTGTTTTTT	CASRTSGVSNTGELFF
NA	NA	TRBJ1-3	TRBV29-1	TGCAGCGTTGAAAGTGCAGTCTCTGGAAACACCATATATTTT	CSVESAVSGNTIYF
NA	NA	TRBJ1-4	TRBV7-9	TGTGCCAGCAGCTCAGGGATAGAAAAACTGTTTTTT	CASSSGIEKLFF
TRBD2	NA	TRBJ2-3	TRBV27	TGTGCCAGCAGTTTATCCGGCGGGAGTGGTACAGATACGCAGTATTTT	CASSLSGGSGTDTQYF
TRBD1	NA	TRBJ2-7	TRBV9	TGTGCCAGCAGCGTAGGCCCACTAAGGGGGCGGTCCTACGAGCAGTACTTC	CASSVGPLRGRSYEQYF
NA	NA	TRBJ1-5	TRBV2	TGTGCCAGCAGGAACAGGGAGACTAGCAATCAGCCCCAGCATTTT	CASRNRETSNQPQHF
NA	NA	TRBJ2-1	TRBV4-3	TGCGCCAGCAGCCAAGAGGAGAGGGATCGGCAGTTCTTC	CASSQEERDRQFF
TRBD1	NA	TRBJ1-2	TRBV5-4	TGTGCCAGCAGCTTATACGGTGCGGGACAGAGGTTCGGAGGCTACACCTTC	CASSLYGAGQRFGGYTF
TRBD1	NA	TRBJ1-1	TRBV5-6	TGTGCCAGCAGCCGAGACAGGGACACTGAAGCTTTCTTT	CASSRDRDTEAFF
NA	NA	TRBJ1-1	TRBV7-8	TGTGCCAGCAGCTTAGCGCTCGGGAACACTGAAGCTTTCTTT	CASSLALGNTEAFF
TRBD1	NA	TRBJ1-1	TRBV11-2	TGTGCCAGCAGCTTAGGTCACTACAGGGGTTCCACTGAAGCTTTCTTT	CASSLGHYRGSTEAFF
NA	NA	TRBJ1-1	TRBV7-9	TGTGCCAGCAGTCACCGGGTCAACCCCTGGGAAGCTTTCTTT	CASSHRVNPWEAFF
TRBD1	NA	TRBJ1-1	TRBV6-5	TGTGCCAGCAGGGACAGGGGTGGGAACACTGAAGCTTTCTTT	CASRDRGGNTEAFF
TRBD1	NA	TRBJ2-1	TRBV27	TGTGCCAGCAGTTTGCTGGGACAGCTGAATGAGCAGTTCTTC	CASSLLGQLNEQFF
TRBD1	NA	TRBJ1-2	TRBV28	TGTGCCAGCAGTTTATTCGACCGGGACAGGGGACAAGGCTACACCTTC	CASSLFDRDRGQGYTF
TRBD2	once	TRBJ2-2	TRBV4-2	TGTGCCAGCAGCCAAGATCTAGCGGGGGGGCCGACCGGGGAGCTGTTTTTT	CASSQDLAGGPTGELFF
NA	once	TRBJ2-7	TRBV5-1	TGCGCCAGCAGCTTCCGTAGGAGCTCCTACGAGCAGTACTTC	CASSFRRSSYEQYF
TRBD1	NA	TRBJ2-5	TRBV28	TGTGCCAGCAGTCCCGGGGGGACAGGGGAGACCCAGTACTTC	CASSPGGTGETQYF
NA	NA	TRBJ2-4	TRBV29-1	TGCAGCGTTGAAGGTGAAGTCGGCAAAAACATTCAGTACTTC	CSVEGEVGKNIQYF
NA	NA	TRBJ1-2	TRBV21-1	TGTGCCAGCAGCAAAGGCGTCACCTTAAACTATGGCTACACCTTC	CASSKGVTLNYGYTF
NA	NA	TRBJ1-4	TRBV27	TGTGCCAGCAGTTTATTCCGGGGGGGTGTACAAGGGCTGTTTTTT	CASSLFRGGVQGLFF
TRBD2	NA	TRBJ2-5	TRBV6-2/TRBV6-3	TGTGCCAGCAGTTACTCGCCGGGAGGGCCACGGGAGACCCAGTACTTC	CASSYSPGGPRETQYF
TRBD2	NA	TRBJ2-1	TRBV11-2	TGTGCCAGCAGCTTAACCTCTAGCGGACGCTACAATGAGCAGTTCTTC	CASSLTSSGRYNEQFF
NA	NA	TRBJ1-5	TRBV15	TGTGCCACCAGCAGAGTGTTAAATCAGCCCCAGCATTTT	CATSRVLNQPQHF
NA	NA	TRBJ1-3	TRBV2	TGTGCCAGCAGTGAAGGAGCGACAGGCTCTGGAAACACCATATATTTT	CASSEGATGSGNTIYF
TRBD2	NA	TRBJ2-1	TRBV30	TGTGCCTGGACGGGGGGGGTAGTTTACAATGAGCAGTTCTTC	CAWTGGVVYNEQFF
NA	NA	TRBJ2-2	TRBV6-5	TGTGCCAGCAGTTTCTCTAGCGCGGGGGAGCTGTTTTTT	CASSFSSAGELFF
NA	NA	TRBJ1-1	TRBV5-4	TGTGCCAGCAGCACGGACAGACACACTGAAGCTTTCTTT	CASSTDRHTEAFF
TRBD1	NA	TRBJ2-2	TRBV9	TGTGCCAGCAGCGCATCAGGGGGCGGCACCGGGGAGCTGTTTTTT	CASSASGGGTGELFF